This T cell receptor beta chain was identified in a study of Ad26.COV2.S vaccination and SARS-CoV-2 variants. The study's findings and limits: The TCR-based breadth and depth measures might underestimate overall T cell responses.

Documented treatment: 15 to 20 received Ad26.COV2.S at low or high dose, single or two shots; roughly five received placebo; per-sample allocation not given. Specimen acquisition occurred on day 63 following the initial vaccine or placebo injection. Immunization relied on an Ad26 vector, which expressed Wuhan-strain SARS-CoV-2 spike. Of note for this clone: Its antigen is still unknown.

Libraries were prepared by immunoSEQ multiplex PCR; TCRdb keeps only in-frame clonotypes and omits some of them. The data show roughly 320,000 clones, around 86% seen once. The germline V gene encodes CDR1 KGHSH and CDR2 LQKENI. The ends lost 6 bases at V and 1 base at J; junction bases unmatched: 14. The CDR3 extends over 17 amino acids. The sequenced sample was peripheral blood, obtained in a trial of Ad26.COV2.S vaccine versus placebo. The TCR was taken from a person between 18 and 65 years old who received the Ad26.COV2.S COVID-19 vaccine or a placebo. The chain carries TRBV18 and TRBJ2-7; 8 bases agree with TRBD1. The CDR3 bases are TGTGCCAGCTCCGACCAGGCAGGGACAGGCGATTCCTACGAGCAGTACTTC. Translation gives CASSDQAGTGDSYEQYF. Supplemented by reference TRBV18 and TRBJ2-7, the full variable domain reads NAGVMQNPRHLVRRRGQEARLRCSPMKGHSHVYWYRQLPEEGLKFMVYLQKENIIDESGMPKERFSAEFPKEGPSILRIQQVVRGDSAAYFCASSDQAGTGDSYEQYFGPGTRLTVT.